The 25 T cell receptor beta chains presented below share a single source sample, sequenced in a study of blood T cell repertoires in COVID-19. Generated by immunoSEQ multiplex PCR, the TCRdb table keeps only in-frame clones and is missing some. The sample lists a few hundred thousand clones, 75% to 90% occurring once. The specimen was PBMCs or T cells enriched from blood (not recorded which). These receptors were taken from a woman aged 45-65 years who had recovered from COVID-19.

This clone was seen only once. The V call is TRBV5-1, the J call TRBJ1-2; a weak D match, TRBD1 (6 bases). Trimming pared 3 bases from V and 0 bases from J, leaving 12 bases between. The germline V gene has CDR1 SGHRS and CDR2 YFSETQ. CDR3 length: 15 amino acids. The chain's CDR3 is CASSYGGAANYGYTF. The CDR3, as DNA: TGCGCCAGCAGCTACGGGGGGGCCGCTAACTATGGCTACACCTTC.

This chain connects TRBV3-1 (or the pseudogene TRBV3-2) to TRBJ2-3, with unresolved D. V gave up 6 bases and J gave up 6 bases, with 13 bases separating them. This CDR3 spans 13 amino acids. Germline CDR1 and CDR2: LGHDT and YNNKEL (reference sequence). DNA of the CDR3: TGTGCCAGCAGGTCGACTGGTGTCGATACGCAGTATTTT. It is translated as CASRSTGVDTQYF.

The V and J genes are TRBV4-3 and TRBJ1-2, with TRBD1 identical over 10 bases. The CDR3 is 15 residues long. The germline V gene has CDR1 LGHNA and CDR2 YSLEER. V shed 4 bases, J shed 1 base, and the junction held 3 bases outside the gene matches. CDR3 sequence: CASSPGQGDNYGYTF. CDR3 nucleotide sequence: TGCGCCAGCAGCCCCGGACAGGGGGATAACTATGGCTACACCTTC.

The gene calls are TRBV19 and TRBJ1-6; D ambiguous. The CDR3 covers 15 residues. In germline, CDR1 is LNHDA, CDR2 SQIVND (reference sequence). V was clipped by 3 bases and J by 7 bases, with 13 bases between them. The CDR3 DNA sequence: TGTGCCAGTAGTATCCCCGGCCGGGTCAATTCACCCCTCCACTTT. Translation: CASSIPGRVNSPLHF. Full variable domain (remainder filled in from reference TRBV19 and TRBJ1-6): DGGITQSPKYLFRKEGQNVTLSCEQNLNHDAMYWYRQDPGQGLRLIYYSQIVNDFQKGDIAEGYSVSREKKESFPLTVTSAQKNPTAFYLCASSIPGRVNSPLHFGNGTRLTVT.

This chain uses TRBV6-2 or TRBV6-3 with TRBJ2-4; 10 bases line up with TRBD1. With V trimmed by 0 bases and J by 1 base, 12 bases remained unmatched. Germline-derived CDR1 and CDR2 are MNHEY and SVGEGT. This CDR3 contains 20 residues. CDR3 in amino acids: CASSYSPPPTGQGAKNIQYF. The CDR3 DNA reads TGTGCCAGCAGTTACTCTCCCCCCCCCACGGGACAGGGGGCCAAAAACATTCAGTACTTC.

The rearrangement uses TRBV5-5 and TRBJ2-5, with TRBD1 matching over 7 bases. The length of the CDR3 is 13 residues. With 4 bases clipped from V and 4 bases from J, the junction kept 4 bases outside the gene matches. The germline gives CDR1 SGHKS, CDR2 YYEKEE (reference sequence). Here the CDR3 reads CASSEGQRETQYF. CDR3 bases: TGTGCCAGCAGCGAGGGACAGAGAGAGACCCAGTACTTC.

The chain carries TRBV4-3 and TRBJ1-2; D is ambiguous. The CDR3 runs 13 residues. The germline V and J ends were trimmed by 0 bases and 6 bases, with 8 bases remaining between them. Germline V gene sequence: CDR1 LGHNA, CDR2 YSLEER. Here the CDR3 reads CASSQDMRDGYTF. The CDR3 bases are TGCGCCAGCAGCCAAGATATGAGGGATGGCTACACCTTC.

This chain joins TRBV19 and TRBJ2-7; the match to TRBD2 covers 9 bases. V trimming: 6 bases; J trimming: 3 bases; junction bases outside the gene matches: 6. Germline V gene sequence: CDR1 LNHDA, CDR2 SQIVND (reference sequence). The CDR3 length is 14 residues. The CDR3 sequence is CASSRVAGDYEQYF. The CDR3 coding sequence is TGTGCCAGTAGCAGGGTAGCGGGAGACTACGAGCAGTACTTC.

This chain links TRBV6-5 with TRBJ2-7, with D tentatively TRBD2 (5 bases). CDR1 MNHEY and CDR2 SVGAGI come from the germline V gene. This CDR3 has 13 residues. The V end lost 4 bases, the J end lost 4 bases, and 11 bases lay between the germline ends. The CDR3 is CASSSLANYEQYF. DNA for the CDR3: TGTGCCAGCAGTTCCTTAGCGAATTACGAGCAGTACTTC.

This sequence joins TRBV3-1 (or the pseudogene TRBV3-2) and TRBJ1-2; the match to TRBD1 covers 9 bases. Germline V CDR1 and CDR2: LGHDT, YNNKEL (reference sequence). CDR3 length: 14 amino acids. After removal of 4 bases from V and 4 bases from J, the junction contained 4 bases not matched to a gene. CDR3 DNA sequence: TGTGCCAGCAGCCCAACAGGGGGCATCTATGGCTACACCTTC. This sequence encodes CASSPTGGIYGYTF.

The CDR3 is CATTPDRTNAEAFF. CDR3 sequence (DNA): TGTGCCACCACCCCGGACAGGACCAATGCTGAAGCTTTCTTT. The gene calls are TRBV15 and TRBJ1-1; TRBD1 matches 7 bases. V was pared by 7 bases and J by 6 bases, with 11 bases of the junction left unmatched. The CDR3 is 14 residues long. Germline-derived CDR1 and CDR2 are LNHNV and YYDKDF (reference sequence).

The J gene is TRBJ1-2, the V gene TRBV15; a weak D match, TRBD1 (5 bases). Trimming took 0 bases from V and 7 from J, leaving 15 bases between them. Germline V gene sequence: CDR1 LNHNV, CDR2 YYDKDF (reference sequence). CDR3 length equals 15 residues. DNA for the CDR3: TGTGCCACCAGCAGAGAGGATCAGGGAAAGGGTGGCTACACCTTC. It codes for CATSREDQGKGGYTF.

The chain is built from TRBV6-5 and TRBJ2-7; 7 nucleotides agree with TRBD2. V shed 0 bases and J 2 bases; nucleotides not matched to a gene: 4. From germline, CDR1 is MNHEY and CDR2 SVGAGI. This CDR3 spans 15 amino acids. The CDR3 DNA follows: TGTGCCAGCAGTTACTCGAAGGCGGGAGCCTACGAGCAGTACTTC. Its translation is CASSYSKAGAYEQYF.

CDR3 sequence: CASSPFVFGTGGPYEQYF. Written as DNA, the CDR3 is TGTGCCAGCTCACCATTCGTGTTCGGGACAGGGGGCCCGTACGAGCAGTACTTC. The chain joins TRBV18 to TRBJ2-7; TRBD1 matches 12 bases. This CDR3 has 18 amino acids. The junction had 12 bases not matched to a gene; V was cut back by 2 bases and J by 4 bases. Germline lookup yields CDR1 KGHSH and CDR2 LQKENI.

The chain uses TRBV13 and TRBJ1-2; possible D gene TRBD1, 6 bases. Trimming removed 0 bases at V and 3 bases at J, with 20 bases between. The CDR3 loop spans 18 amino acids. CDR1 and CDR2 (germline): PRHDT, FYEKMQ (reference sequence). The CDR3 is CASSLGLWGTLDYYGYTF. The CDR3 region has the DNA TGTGCCAGCAGCTTAGGCCTGTGGGGGACACTGGATTACTATGGCTACACCTTC.

The chain recombines TRBV7-3 with TRBJ2-5; 9 nucleotides line up with TRBD2. The J segment lost 5 bases and the V segment lost 5 bases, leaving 3 bases of the junction unmatched. The germline CDR1 and CDR2 sequences are SGHTA and FQGTGA. The CDR3 is made up of 13 amino acids. CDR3 coding DNA: TGTGCCAGCAGCATGACTAGCGGCGAGACCCAGTACTTC. Protein product: CASSMTSGETQYF. The full variable domain, with the rest looked up from reference TRBV7-3 and TRBJ2-5, is GAGVSQTPSNKVTEKGKYVELRCDPISGHTALYWYRQSLGQGPEFLIYFQGTGAADDSGLPNDRFFAVRPEGSVSTLKIQRTERGDSAVYLCASSMTSGETQYFGPGTRLLVL.

As regards this clone: Other DNA sequences in the same sample also yield this CDR3. This chain connects TRBV18 to TRBJ2-5; 7 bases are a match to TRBD1. CDR1 is KGHSH and CDR2 is LQKENI in the germline V gene. After removal of 3 bases from V and 2 bases from J, the junction contained 0 bases not matched to a gene. The CDR3 length is 13 residues. CDR3 sequence: CASSPTGQETQYF. CDR3 in DNA: TGTGCCAGCTCACCGACAGGGCAAGAGACCCAGTACTTC. Looking up the rest from reference TRBV18 and TRBJ2-5 gives the full variable domain: NAGVMQNPRHLVRRRGQEARLRCSPMKGHSHVYWYRQLPEEGLKFMVYLQKENIIDESGMPKERFSAEFPKEGPSILRIQQVVRGDSAAYFCASSPTGQETQYFGPGTRLLVL.

The CDR3 DNA sequence: TGTGCCAGCAGCCAACCCCCCGGACTAGCGGGGGGCTCCTACAATGAGCAGTTCTTC. The encoded protein is CASSQPPGLAGGSYNEQFF. V usage is TRBV9 and J usage is TRBJ2-1; 14 bases agree with TRBD2. This CDR3 contains 19 residues. J was trimmed by 0 bases and V by 4 bases; bases with no gene match: 9. From germline, CDR1 is SGDLS and CDR2 YYNGEE.

This clone was found a few times. The J gene is TRBJ1-1, the V gene TRBV11-2, with a possible D match to TRBD1 (6 bases). Looked up from germline, CDR1 is SGHAT and CDR2 is FQNNGV. Trimming cost V 0 bases and J 7 bases, with 30 bases left between them. The CDR3 runs 20 residues. The CDR3 sequence is CASSLDLSFGPPGQAREAFF. The CDR3 bases are TGTGCCAGCAGCTTAGATTTATCGTTCGGCCCGCCGGGACAAGCACGTGAAGCTTTCTTT.

The V gene is TRBV5-1, the J gene TRBJ1-1, with D perhaps TRBD1 (5 bases). Germline CDR1 SGHRS, CDR2 YFSETQ. V was trimmed by 4 bases and J by 3 bases, leaving 19 bases between them. This CDR3 has 16 residues. The CDR3 loop is CASSNTGLGWDTEAFF. The CDR3 DNA follows: TGCGCCAGCAGCAACACAGGCCTCGGGTGGGACACTGAAGCTTTCTTT. The variable domain in full, completed from reference TRBV5-1 and TRBJ1-1, reads KAGVTQTPRYLIKTRGQQVTLSCSPISGHRSVSWYQQTPGQGLQFLFEYFSETQRNKGNFPGRFSGRQFSNSRSEMNVSTLELGDSALYLCASSNTGLGWDTEAFFGQGTRLTVV.

V and J are TRBV27 and TRBJ1-2, with 11 bases fitting TRBD1. Germline assignment: CDR1 MNHEY and CDR2 SMNVEV (reference sequence). With 6 bases clipped from V and 3 bases from J, the junction kept 9 bases outside the gene matches. The CDR3 totals 16 residues. As DNA, the CDR3 is TGTGCCAGCAGACCAGGACAGGGGGCTTTGGACTATGGCTACACCTTC. The encoded protein is CASRPGQGALDYGYTF.

This clone was picked up one time. This rearrangement joins TRBV30 to TRBJ1-1, with D possibly matching TRBD1 (5 bases). The CDR3 runs 12 residues. The germline V and J ends were trimmed by 7 bases and 4 bases, with 13 bases remaining between them. Germline-derived CDR1 and CDR2 are GTSNPN and SVGIG (reference sequence). DNA for the CDR3: TGTGCCTTAAAAGGGGTTACCACTGAAGCTTTCTTT. Translating it yields CALKGVTTEAFF.

CDR3: CASSFGASGGGGYEQYF. The CDR3 nucleotides are TGTGCCAGCAGCTTCGGGGCTAGCGGGGGAGGGGGCTACGAGCAGTACTTC. J is TRBJ2-7 and V is TRBV7-2; 10 nucleotides align to TRBD2. V was clipped by 3 bases and J by 3 bases; unmatched bases: 11. This CDR3 is built from 17 residues. Germline CDR1 SGHTA, CDR2 FQGNSA.

This clone has only one observation. V gene TRBV7-3 combines with J gene TRBJ2-1; the match to TRBD2 covers 10 bases. The germline V gene encodes CDR1 SGHTA and CDR2 FQGTGA. V was clipped by 5 bases and J by 6 bases; unmatched bases: 4. This CDR3 contains 14 residues. This CDR3 is CASSVLAGSNEQFF. The CDR3 nucleotides are TGTGCCAGCAGCGTACTAGCGGGATCCAATGAGCAGTTCTTC.

This chain uses TRBV4-2 with TRBJ2-2, with D tentatively TRBD1 (6 bases). CDR1 LGHNA and CDR2 YNFKEQ come from the germline V gene. Trimming shortened V by 1 base and J by 2 bases, and 8 bases separated the two germline ends. CDR3 size: 15 residues. This chain's CDR3 is CASSQGTENTGELFF. For the CDR3, the DNA is TGTGCCAGCAGCCAAGGGACAGAAAACACCGGGGAGCTGTTTTTT.